In its sample, the clone carrying this T cell receptor (beta chain) was seen a few times. These data belong to a study of T cell responses to AZD1222 COVID-19 vaccine. Study-level background: It was second doses at about 4 or about 12 weeks that were pooled.

Method: immunoSEQ multiplex PCR; TCRdb's copy keeps in-frame clones and lacks some. The sample consists of over 50,000 clones, roughly 84% of them appearing once. Per germline, CDR1 LGHNA and CDR2 YSLEER. V was trimmed by 0 bases and J by 2 bases, leaving 11 bases between them. The CDR3 is made up of 16 amino acids. The rearrangement links TRBV4-3 to TRBJ1-5; tentative D call: TRBD1 (5 bases). The sequencing used peripheral blood, collected on day 0 of AZD1222 vaccination. The receptor comes from an adult in good health. CDR3 sequence reads: CASSQDGGSGNQPQHF. As DNA, the CDR3 is TGCGCCAGCAGCCAAGACGGGGGGTCGGGCAATCAGCCCCAGCATTTT.